This TCR beta chain is drawn from a study of blood T cell repertoires in COVID-19. In the study overall: Acute and convalescent COVID-19 specimens originated in the United States, Italy and Spain.

In the authors' workflow: For nucleated cells, counts were estimated from reference gene primer amplification. Sequencing used immunoSEQ multiplex PCR; TCRdb keeps in-frame clones, though not all of them. Clonal size and the V and J genes are those of that table, whereas D and trimming came from the DNA. Here the sample spans 70,000 to 80,000 clones, more than 70% being singletons. The CDR3 covers 15 residues. Per germline, CDR1 LNHNV and CDR2 YYDKDF (reference sequence). Trimming cost V 3 bases and J 11 bases; bases outside gene matches: 15. The chain joins TRBV15 to TRBJ1-1; 7 bases are shared with TRBD1. This TCR came from a woman aged 80 or older with active or convalescent COVID-19. Material: peripheral blood. The CDR3 DNA reads as TGTGCCACCAGCAGTCGCGGACAGGCATTCTACGTGGCTTTCTTT. Protein: CATSSRGQAFYVAFF.